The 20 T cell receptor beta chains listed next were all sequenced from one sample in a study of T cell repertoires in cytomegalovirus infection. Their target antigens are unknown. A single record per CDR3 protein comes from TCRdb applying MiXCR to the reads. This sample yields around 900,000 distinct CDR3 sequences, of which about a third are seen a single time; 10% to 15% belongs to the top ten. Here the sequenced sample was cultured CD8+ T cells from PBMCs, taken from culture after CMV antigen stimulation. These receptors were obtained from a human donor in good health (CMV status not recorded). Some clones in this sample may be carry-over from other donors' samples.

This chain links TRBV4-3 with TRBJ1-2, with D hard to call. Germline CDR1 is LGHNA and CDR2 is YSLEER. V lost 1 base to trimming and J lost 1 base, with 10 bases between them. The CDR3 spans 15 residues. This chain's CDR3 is CASSQGTQYNYGYTF. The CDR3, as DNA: TGCGCCAGCAGCCAAGGGACGCAATATAACTATGGCTACACCTTC.

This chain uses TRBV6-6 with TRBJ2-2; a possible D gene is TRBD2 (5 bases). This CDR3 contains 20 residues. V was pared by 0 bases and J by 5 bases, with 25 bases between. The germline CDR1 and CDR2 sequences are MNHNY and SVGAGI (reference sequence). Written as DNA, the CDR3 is TGTGCCAGCAGTTACTCAACCGTGGAGGATCTAGAAGTGGGGACCGGGGAGCTGTTTTTT. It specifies CASSYSTVEDLEVGTGELFF.

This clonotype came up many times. The CDR3 protein is CASSPDTRNGEQFF. Written as DNA, the CDR3 is TGTGCCAGCAGCCCCGACACCCGTAATGGAGAGCAGTTCTTC. This chain links TRBV6-6 with TRBJ2-1, with no clear D. The CDR3 contains 14 residues. Germline V gene sequence: CDR1 MNHNY, CDR2 SVGAGI (reference sequence). V dropped 6 bases and J dropped 10 bases, with 19 bases sitting between them.

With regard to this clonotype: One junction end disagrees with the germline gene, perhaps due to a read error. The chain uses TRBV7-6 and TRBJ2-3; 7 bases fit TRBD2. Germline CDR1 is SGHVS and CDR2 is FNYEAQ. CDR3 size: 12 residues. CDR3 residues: CANSREADTQYF. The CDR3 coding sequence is TGTGCCAACAGCCGGGAGGCGGATACGCAGTATTTT.

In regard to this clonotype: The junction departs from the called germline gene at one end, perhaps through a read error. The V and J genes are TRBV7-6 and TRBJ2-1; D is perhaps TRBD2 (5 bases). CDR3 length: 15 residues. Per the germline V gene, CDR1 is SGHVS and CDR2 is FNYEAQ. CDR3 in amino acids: CTSSLARASLNEQFF. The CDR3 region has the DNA TGTACCAGCAGCTTAGCGCGGGCTTCCCTCAATGAGCAGTTCTTC.

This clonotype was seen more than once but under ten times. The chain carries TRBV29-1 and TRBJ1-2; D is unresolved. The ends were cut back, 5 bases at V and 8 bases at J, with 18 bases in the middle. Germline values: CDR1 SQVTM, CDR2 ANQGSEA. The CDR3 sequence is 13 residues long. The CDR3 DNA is TGCAGCGTTCCGACCCTGGGCCTCCTAGGCTACACCTTC. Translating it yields CSVPTLGLLGYTF.

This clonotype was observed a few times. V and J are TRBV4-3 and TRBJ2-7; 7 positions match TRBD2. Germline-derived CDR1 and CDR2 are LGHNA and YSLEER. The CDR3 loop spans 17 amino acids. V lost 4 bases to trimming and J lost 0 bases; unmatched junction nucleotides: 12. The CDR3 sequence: CASSPLPGIAGSYEQYV. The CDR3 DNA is TGCGCCAGCAGCCCCCTACCCGGGATAGCGGGCTCCTACGAGCAGTACGTC.

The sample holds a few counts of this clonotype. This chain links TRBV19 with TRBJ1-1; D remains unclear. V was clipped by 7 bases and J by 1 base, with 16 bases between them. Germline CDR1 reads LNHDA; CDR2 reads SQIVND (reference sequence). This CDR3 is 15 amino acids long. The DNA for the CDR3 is TGTGCCAGTACCATATGGTCCCAATGGAACACTGAAGCTTTCTTT. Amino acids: CASTIWSQWNTEAFF.

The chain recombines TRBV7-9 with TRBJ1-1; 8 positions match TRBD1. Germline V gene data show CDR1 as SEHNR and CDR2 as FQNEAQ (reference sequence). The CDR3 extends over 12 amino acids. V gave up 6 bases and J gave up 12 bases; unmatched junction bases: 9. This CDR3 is CASRPGQGATFF. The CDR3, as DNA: TGTGCCAGCAGACCCGGACAGGGTGCGACTTTCTTT.

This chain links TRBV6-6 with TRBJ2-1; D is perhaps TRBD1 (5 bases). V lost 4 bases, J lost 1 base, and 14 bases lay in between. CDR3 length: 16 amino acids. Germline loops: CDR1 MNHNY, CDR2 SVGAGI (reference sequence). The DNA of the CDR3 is TGTGCCAGCAGTTGGACCAGGGATCCTTCCTACAATGAGCAGTTCTTC. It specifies CASSWTRDPSYNEQFF.

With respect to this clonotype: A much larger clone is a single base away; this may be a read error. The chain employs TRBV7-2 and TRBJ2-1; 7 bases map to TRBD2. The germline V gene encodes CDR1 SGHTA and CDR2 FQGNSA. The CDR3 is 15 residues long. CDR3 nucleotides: TGTGCCAGCAGCGGTAGCGGGTTCTCCTGCAATGAGCAGTTCTTC. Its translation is CASSGSGFSCNEQFF.

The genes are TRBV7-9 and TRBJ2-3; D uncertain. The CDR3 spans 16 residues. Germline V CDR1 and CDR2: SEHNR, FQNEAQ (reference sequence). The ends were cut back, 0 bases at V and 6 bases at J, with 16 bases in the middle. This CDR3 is CASSLASGPRWDTQYF. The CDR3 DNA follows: TGTGCCAGCAGCTTAGCGAGTGGGCCACGCTGGGATACGCAGTATTTT.

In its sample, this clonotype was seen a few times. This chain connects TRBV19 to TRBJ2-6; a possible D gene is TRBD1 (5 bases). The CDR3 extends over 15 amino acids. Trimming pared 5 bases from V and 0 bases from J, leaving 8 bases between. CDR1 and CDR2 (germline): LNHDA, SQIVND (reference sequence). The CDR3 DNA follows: TGTGCCAGTAGTCAGGGCTTCTCTGGGGCCAACGTCCTGACTTTC. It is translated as CASSQGFSGANVLTF.

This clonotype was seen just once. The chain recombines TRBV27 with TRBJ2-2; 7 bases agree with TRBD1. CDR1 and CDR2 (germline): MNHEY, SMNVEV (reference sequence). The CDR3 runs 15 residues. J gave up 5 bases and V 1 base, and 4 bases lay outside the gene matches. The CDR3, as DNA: TGTGCCAGCAGTTTATTAGAGGGGGCGACCGGGGAGCTGTTTTTT. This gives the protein CASSLLEGATGELFF.

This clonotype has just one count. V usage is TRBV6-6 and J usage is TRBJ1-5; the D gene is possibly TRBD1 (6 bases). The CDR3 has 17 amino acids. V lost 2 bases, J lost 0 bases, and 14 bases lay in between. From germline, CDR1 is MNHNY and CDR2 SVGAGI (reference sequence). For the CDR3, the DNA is TGTGCCAGCAGTTACGGGGATGGACAGCATAGCAATCAGCCCCAGCATTTT. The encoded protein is CASSYGDGQHSNQPQHF.

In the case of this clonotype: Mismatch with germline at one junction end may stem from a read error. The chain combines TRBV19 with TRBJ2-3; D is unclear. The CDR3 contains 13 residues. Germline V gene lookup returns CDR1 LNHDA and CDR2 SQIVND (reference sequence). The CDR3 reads CVSSRYSTDTQYF. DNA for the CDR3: TGTGTCAGTTCTCGGTATAGCACAGATACGCAGTATTTT.

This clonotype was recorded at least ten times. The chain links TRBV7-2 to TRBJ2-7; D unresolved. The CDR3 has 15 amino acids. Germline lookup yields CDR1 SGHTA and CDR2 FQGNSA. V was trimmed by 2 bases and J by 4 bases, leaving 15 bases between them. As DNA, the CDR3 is TGTGCCAGCAGCTTACAGATGAGAGAAGGATACGAGCAGTACTTC. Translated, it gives CASSLQMREGYEQYF.

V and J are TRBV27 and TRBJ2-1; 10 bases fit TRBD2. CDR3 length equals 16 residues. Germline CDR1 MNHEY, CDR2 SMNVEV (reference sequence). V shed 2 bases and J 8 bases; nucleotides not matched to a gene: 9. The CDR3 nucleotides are TGTGCCAGCAGTTTAGAAGCGGGGGGGCCGGGGGATGAGCAGTTCTTC. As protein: CASSLEAGGPGDEQFF.

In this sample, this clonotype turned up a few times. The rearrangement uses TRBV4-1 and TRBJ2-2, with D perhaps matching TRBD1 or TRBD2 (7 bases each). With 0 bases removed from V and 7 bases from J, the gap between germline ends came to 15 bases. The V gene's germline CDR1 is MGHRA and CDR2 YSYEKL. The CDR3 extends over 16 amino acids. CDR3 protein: CASSQDSQGGIGELFF. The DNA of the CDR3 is TGCGCCAGCAGCCAAGATTCGCAGGGGGGGATCGGGGAGCTGTTTTTT.

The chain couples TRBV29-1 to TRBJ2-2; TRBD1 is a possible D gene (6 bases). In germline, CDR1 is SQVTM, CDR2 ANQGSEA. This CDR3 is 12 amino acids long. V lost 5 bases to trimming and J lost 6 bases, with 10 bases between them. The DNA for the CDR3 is TGCAGCGTTCTGACAGGCCCCGGGGAGCTGTTTTTT. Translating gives CSVLTGPGELFF.